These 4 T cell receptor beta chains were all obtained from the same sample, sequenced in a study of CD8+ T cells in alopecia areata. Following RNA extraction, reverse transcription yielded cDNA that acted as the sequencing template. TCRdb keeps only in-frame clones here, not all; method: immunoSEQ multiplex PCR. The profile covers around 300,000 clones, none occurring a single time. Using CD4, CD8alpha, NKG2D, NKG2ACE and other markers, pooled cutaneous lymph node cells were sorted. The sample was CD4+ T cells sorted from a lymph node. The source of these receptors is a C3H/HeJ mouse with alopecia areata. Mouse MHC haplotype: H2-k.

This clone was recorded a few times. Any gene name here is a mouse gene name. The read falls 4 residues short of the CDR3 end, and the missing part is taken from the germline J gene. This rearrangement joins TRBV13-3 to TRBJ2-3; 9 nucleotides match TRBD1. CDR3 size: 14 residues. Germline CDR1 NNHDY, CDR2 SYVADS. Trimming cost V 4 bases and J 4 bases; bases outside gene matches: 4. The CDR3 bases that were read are TGTGCCAGCAGTCGGGACAGGGAATCAGAA. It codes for CASSRDRESE. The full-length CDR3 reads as CASSRDRESETLYF.

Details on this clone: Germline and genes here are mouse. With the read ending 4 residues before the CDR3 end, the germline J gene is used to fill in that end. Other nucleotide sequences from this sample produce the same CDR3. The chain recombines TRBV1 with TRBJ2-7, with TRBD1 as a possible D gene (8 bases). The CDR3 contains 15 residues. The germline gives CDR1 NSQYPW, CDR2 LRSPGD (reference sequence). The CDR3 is CTCSADLQGGYEQYF. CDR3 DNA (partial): TGCACCTGCAGTGCAGATCTACAGGGGGGGTAT.

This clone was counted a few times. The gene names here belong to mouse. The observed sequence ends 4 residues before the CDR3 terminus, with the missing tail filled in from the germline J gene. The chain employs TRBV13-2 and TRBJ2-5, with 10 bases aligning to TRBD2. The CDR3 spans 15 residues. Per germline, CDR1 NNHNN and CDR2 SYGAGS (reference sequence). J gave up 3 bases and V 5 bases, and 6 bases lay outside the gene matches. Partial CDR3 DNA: TGTGCCAGCGGCCCCTGGGGGGGCGGGCAAGAC. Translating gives CASGPWGGGQD. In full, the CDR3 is CASGPWGGGQDTQYF.

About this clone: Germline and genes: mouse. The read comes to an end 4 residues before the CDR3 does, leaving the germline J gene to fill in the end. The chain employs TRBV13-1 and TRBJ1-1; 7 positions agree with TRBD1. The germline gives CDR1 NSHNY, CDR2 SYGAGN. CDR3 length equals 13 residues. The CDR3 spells CASSETGRAEVFF. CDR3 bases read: TGTGCCAGCAGTGAGACAGGGAGGGCA.